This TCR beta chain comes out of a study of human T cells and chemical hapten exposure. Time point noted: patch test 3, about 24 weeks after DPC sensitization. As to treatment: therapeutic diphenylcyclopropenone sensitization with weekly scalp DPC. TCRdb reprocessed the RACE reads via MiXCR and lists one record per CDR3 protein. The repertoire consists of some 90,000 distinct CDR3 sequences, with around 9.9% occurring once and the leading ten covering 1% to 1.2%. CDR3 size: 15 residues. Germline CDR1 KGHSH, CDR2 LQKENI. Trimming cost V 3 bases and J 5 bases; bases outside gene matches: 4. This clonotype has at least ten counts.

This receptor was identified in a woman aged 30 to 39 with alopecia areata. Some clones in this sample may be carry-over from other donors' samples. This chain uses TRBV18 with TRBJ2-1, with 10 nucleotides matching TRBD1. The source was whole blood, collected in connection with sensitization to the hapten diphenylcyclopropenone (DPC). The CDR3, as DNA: TGTGCCAGCTCACCCGGGACAGGGGCCCACAATGAGCAGTTCTTC. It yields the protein CASSPGTGAHNEQFF.